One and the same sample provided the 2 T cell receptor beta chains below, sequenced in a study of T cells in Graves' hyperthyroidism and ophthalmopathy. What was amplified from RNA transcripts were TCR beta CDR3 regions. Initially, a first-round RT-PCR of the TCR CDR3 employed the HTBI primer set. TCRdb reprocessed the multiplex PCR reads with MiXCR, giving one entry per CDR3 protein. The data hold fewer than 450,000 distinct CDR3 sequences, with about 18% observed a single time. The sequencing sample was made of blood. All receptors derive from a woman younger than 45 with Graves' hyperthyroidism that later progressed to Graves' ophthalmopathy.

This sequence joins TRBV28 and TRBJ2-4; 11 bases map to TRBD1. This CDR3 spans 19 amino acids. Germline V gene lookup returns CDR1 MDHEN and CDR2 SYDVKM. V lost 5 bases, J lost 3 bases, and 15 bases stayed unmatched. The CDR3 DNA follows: TGTGCCAGCAGTGTCTCTGATCCGGGACAGGGGGGACACAAAAACATTCAGTACTTC. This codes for CASSVSDPGQGGHKNIQYF.

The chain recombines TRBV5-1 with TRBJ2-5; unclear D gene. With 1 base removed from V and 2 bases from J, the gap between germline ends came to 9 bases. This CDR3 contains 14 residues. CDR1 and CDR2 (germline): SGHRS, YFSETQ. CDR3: CASSLTVLQETQYF. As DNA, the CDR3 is TGCGCCAGCAGCTTGACAGTACTTCAAGAGACCCAGTACTTC.